Below, 25 T cell receptor beta chains from the same sample are listed, as sequenced in a study of OX40 agonist ivuxolimab in advanced cancers. The protocol used for the library was the immunoSEQ multiplex PCR assay. TCRdb provides this immuneACCESS table in a form limited to in-frame rearrangements. Some clones are lacking; in checked studies, under half of them reflect an unresolved V gene, and why the rest are absent is not known. Recorded for this sample are about 22,000 clones; approximately 86% of them occurred a single time. The ten largest clones represent 25% of the sample. The material was CD4+ or CD8+ T cells sorted from blood, obtained in a trial of the OX40 agonist ivuxolimab. The receptors come from an adult with an advanced solid tumor such as melanoma, head and neck, liver or kidney cancer.

J is TRBJ1-1 and V is TRBV25-1; 7 nucleotides agree with TRBD1. The J segment lost 5 bases and the V segment lost 0 bases, leaving 12 bases of the junction unmatched. Germline lookup yields CDR1 MGHDK and CDR2 SYGVNS. This CDR3 comprises 17 residues. CDR3 protein: CASSEYREGASRTEAFF. The CDR3 DNA reads as TGTGCCAGCAGTGAATATAGAGAGGGGGCGAGTCGGACTGAAGCTTTCTTT. The full variable domain, its missing parts supplied by reference TRBV25-1 and TRBJ1-1, is EADIYQTPRYLVIGTGKKITLECSQTMGHDKMYWYQQDPGMELHLIHYSYGVNSTEKGDLSSESTVSRIRTEHFPLTLESARPSHTSQYLCASSEYREGASRTEAFFGQGTRLTVV.

CDR3 bases: TGTGCCAGCAGTTTTGGGTACTACGAGCAGTACTTC. This codes for CASSFGYYEQYF. The V and J genes are TRBV28 and TRBJ2-7, with D unresolved. CDR1 is MDHEN and CDR2 is SYDVKM in the germline V gene. V gave up 3 bases and J gave up 3 bases, with 6 bases separating them. The CDR3 length is 12 residues.

V gene TRBV28 combines with J gene TRBJ2-7; 7 bases are a match to TRBD2. CDR1 is MDHEN and CDR2 is SYDVKM in the germline V gene. The V segment lost 1 base and the J segment 3 bases; nucleotides outside the gene matches: 6. CDR3 length: 15 amino acids. CDR3 sequence: CASSLSSGTFYEQYF. The CDR3 DNA reads TGTGCCAGCAGTTTATCTAGCGGTACTTTCTACGAGCAGTACTTC.

The chain couples TRBV4-1 to TRBJ2-5; 7 bases are shared with TRBD2. There are 14 residues in the CDR3. The ends lost 5 bases at V and 1 base at J; junction bases unmatched: 4. Germline V CDR1 and CDR2: MGHRA, YSYEKL. The CDR3 sequence is CASSAGRGQETQYF. The DNA for the CDR3 is TGCGCCAGCAGCGCAGGGAGGGGCCAAGAGACCCAGTACTTC.

This clone appeared a single time. The J gene is TRBJ1-2, the V gene TRBV14; D might be TRBD1 (6 bases). There are 13 residues in the CDR3. The ends were cut back, 3 bases at V and 3 bases at J, with 8 bases in the middle. Germline loops: CDR1 SGHDN, CDR2 FVKESK. Written as DNA, the CDR3 is TGTGCCAGCAGCCAGGGACACTACTATGGCTACACCTTC. Amino acids: CASSQGHYYGYTF.

The chain carries TRBV27 and TRBJ2-4; D remains ambiguous. Between the trimmed V and J ends, which lost 3 bases and 6 bases, there was a span of 9 bases. The CDR3 is 13 residues long. Looked up from germline, CDR1 is MNHEY and CDR2 is SMNVEV (reference sequence). CDR3 DNA: TGTGCCAGCAGTTTCGGGCCTGGAAACATTCAGTACTTC. It translates to CASSFGPGNIQYF.

The CDR3 region has the DNA TGTGCCAGCCCCGACGTAGGCGGGGAGCTGTTTTTT. Its protein is CASPDVGGELFF. The chain combines TRBV28 with TRBJ2-2, with unresolved D. Germline CDR1 MDHEN, CDR2 SYDVKM. The CDR3 is 12 residues long. Trimming removed 8 bases at V and 7 bases at J, with 11 bases between.

The chain employs TRBV6-6 and TRBJ1-1; D is uncertain. In germline, CDR1 is MNHNY, CDR2 SVGAGI (reference sequence). Trimming removed 6 bases from V and 0 bases from J, with 8 bases in between. The CDR3 spans 13 residues. CDR3 sequence: CASRTGMNTEAFF. The CDR3 DNA is TGTGCCAGCAGAACCGGGATGAACACTGAAGCTTTCTTT.

This clone was counted only a few times. The rearrangement uses TRBV7-3 and TRBJ1-4, with a weak D call TRBD1 (5 bases). Trimming pared 10 bases from V and 3 bases from J, leaving 18 bases between. There are 15 residues in the CDR3. The germline V gene encodes CDR1 SGHTA and CDR2 FQGTGA. The DNA for the CDR3 is TGTGCCATCGAAATTCTCCCAGGGCCTAATGAAAAACTGTTTTTT. Its translation: CAIEILPGPNEKLFF.

The chain links TRBV7-3 to TRBJ2-1; TRBD2 is a possible D gene (6 bases). Trimming left V 2 bases short and J 9 bases short, with 8 bases between. CDR1 is SGHTA, CDR2 FQGTGA, per germline. CDR3 length: 12 residues. CDR3 nucleotides: TGTGCCAGCAGCTTAGGGGGAGGTGAGCAGTTCTTC. Translated, it gives CASSLGGGEQFF.

In its sample, this clone was seen once. This sequence joins TRBV7-6 and TRBJ2-1; perhaps TRBD2 as D (5 bases). The CDR3 is made up of 15 amino acids. CDR1 and CDR2 from the germline V gene are SGHVS and FNYEAQ. The V end lost 2 bases, the J end lost 3 bases, and 11 bases lay between the germline ends. CDR3 DNA: TGTGCCAGCAGCTTAAGCCTAGCAGACTACAATGAGCAGTTCTTC. Translating gives CASSLSLADYNEQFF. The whole variable domain, filled in from reference TRBV7-6 and TRBJ2-1, reads GAGVSQSPRYKVTKRGQDVALRCDPISGHVSLYWYRQALGQGPEFLTYFNYEAQQDKSGLPNDRFSAERPEGSISTLTIQRTEQRDSAMYRCASSLSLADYNEQFFGPGTRLTVL.

The rearrangement joins TRBV28 to TRBJ2-1; 11 positions agree with TRBD2. Germline-derived CDR1 and CDR2 are MDHEN and SYDVKM. V trimming: 10 bases; J trimming: 4 bases; junction bases outside the gene matches: 12. The CDR3 has 16 amino acids. The CDR3 region is CATNPPGLAEYNEQFF. CDR3 nucleotide sequence: TGTGCCACCAACCCTCCGGGACTAGCGGAATACAATGAGCAGTTCTTC.

CDR3 in amino acids: CASSLDALREQFF. The DNA of the CDR3 is TGTGCCAGCAGTCTAGACGCTCTGCGGGAGCAGTTCTTC. The chain joins TRBV6-5 to TRBJ2-1; D uncertain. With 5 bases removed from V and 10 bases from J, the gap between germline ends came to 15 bases. Germline V gene data show CDR1 as MNHEY and CDR2 as SVGAGI. This CDR3 has 13 amino acids.

The gene calls are TRBV7-3 and TRBJ2-1; TRBD1 matches at 8 bases. CDR1 SGHTA and CDR2 FQGTGA come from the germline V gene. The CDR3 covers 15 residues. V was clipped by 2 bases and J by 6 bases; unmatched bases: 6. CDR3 residues: CASSLQGAGGNEQFF. The CDR3 DNA reads as TGTGCCAGCAGCTTACAGGGGGCTGGAGGCAATGAGCAGTTCTTC.

The gene calls are TRBV4-1 and TRBJ2-7, with D tentatively TRBD1 (5 bases). This CDR3 comprises 14 residues. V was pared by 5 bases and J by 6 bases, with 17 bases between. Germline values: CDR1 MGHRA, CDR2 YSYEKL. The CDR3 coding sequence is TGCGCCAGCAGCGCTCTTTCTCAGGGCAGCGAGCAGTACTTC. Protein sequence: CASSALSQGSEQYF.

The rearrangement uses TRBV14 and TRBJ2-5; D is unresolved. The CDR3 spans 17 residues. V was clipped by 0 bases and J by 1 base, with 15 bases between them. The germline V gene encodes CDR1 SGHDN and CDR2 FVKESK. DNA for the CDR3: TGTGCCAGCAGCCAAGATGGGTATTGGGATGGCCAAGAGACCCAGTACTTC. It translates to CASSQDGYWDGQETQYF. The variable domain in full, completed from reference TRBV14 and TRBJ2-5, reads EAGVTQFPSHSVIEKGQTVTLRCDPISGHDNLYWYRRVMGKEIKFLLHFVKESKQDESGMPNNRFLAERTGGTYSTLKVQPAELEDSGVYFCASSQDGYWDGQETQYFGPGTRLLVL.

The chain combines TRBV2 with TRBJ2-3, with TRBD2 matching 8 bases. In germline, CDR1 is SNHLY, CDR2 FYNNEI. This CDR3 spans 13 amino acids. Trimming cost V 5 bases and J 4 bases; bases outside gene matches: 2. In DNA, the CDR3 is TGTGCCAGCAGTCGGACTAGCCCAGATACGCAGTATTTT. Amino acid sequence: CASSRTSPDTQYF.

The chain is built from TRBV7-3 and TRBJ2-5; TRBD2 matches at 14 bases. This CDR3 region has 22 residues. In germline, CDR1 is SGHTA, CDR2 FQGTGA. Trimming cost V 2 bases and J 4 bases; bases outside gene matches: 21. In DNA form, the CDR3 reads TGTGCCAGCAGCTTACCAGAGAGTTCGGGACTAGCGGGAGAAGGGATTGGAGAGACCCAGTACTTC. This sequence encodes CASSLPESSGLAGEGIGETQYF.

This chain connects TRBV7-2 to TRBJ1-1, with 7 bases that match TRBD1. V lost 1 base to trimming and J lost 7 bases; unmatched junction nucleotides: 3. The V gene's germline CDR1 is SGHTA and CDR2 FQGNSA. The length of the CDR3 is 13 residues. CDR3 protein: CASSLVQGFEAFF. The CDR3 region has the DNA TGTGCCAGCAGCTTAGTACAGGGGTTTGAAGCTTTCTTT.

This chain links TRBV7-9 with TRBJ2-1; possible D gene TRBD1, 5 bases. Trimming pared 9 bases from V and 6 bases from J, leaving 12 bases between. This CDR3 has 12 amino acids. Germline V gives CDR1 SEHNR, CDR2 FQNEAQ (reference sequence). Written as DNA, the CDR3 is TGTGCCAGTTACCAGGGTGTCAATGAGCAGTTCTTC. It codes for CASYQGVNEQFF.

The chain uses TRBV13 and TRBJ2-2; 7 bases map to TRBD1. Germline V lookup: CDR1 PRHDT, CDR2 FYEKMQ (reference sequence). Unmatched junction bases numbered 3, after V lost 5 bases and J lost 3 bases. The CDR3 spans 14 residues. The CDR3 DNA reads TGTGCCAGCAGCCCCCAGGGGGACACCGGGGAGCTGTTTTTT. This encodes CASSPQGDTGELFF.

As concerns this clone: One end of the junction fails to match germline, which may point to a read error. This chain connects TRBV7-8 to TRBJ2-3; 14 nucleotides line up with TRBD2. This CDR3 has 17 amino acids. Germline loops: CDR1 SGHVS, CDR2 FQNEAQ. In nucleotides, the CDR3 is TGTGCCAGCAGCCTAGCCGGGACTAGCGGGGGAAGGGATACGCAGTATTTT. It codes for CASSLAGTSGGRDTQYF.

The CDR3 region is CASSPGTSEQFF. In DNA, the CDR3 is TGTGCCAGCAGCCCCGGGACCTCTGAGCAGTTCTTC. The chain combines TRBV28 with TRBJ2-1; possibly TRBD1 or TRBD2 for D (5 bases each). The CDR3 is 12 amino acids. The germline V gene has CDR1 MDHEN and CDR2 SYDVKM. V lost 6 bases to trimming and J lost 9 bases, with 12 bases between them.

The CDR3, as DNA: TGTGCCAGCAGTGAAGCGTGGACTAGCGCTACAGATACGCAGTATTTT. Amino acids: CASSEAWTSATDTQYF. The chain joins TRBV2 to TRBJ2-3, with TRBD2 matching over 9 bases. CDR1 and CDR2 from the germline V gene are SNHLY and FYNNEI. This CDR3 has 16 residues. V shed 0 bases and J 3 bases; nucleotides not matched to a gene: 4.

This chain links TRBV27 with TRBJ1-6; D gene ambiguous. CDR1 and CDR2 (germline): MNHEY, SMNVEV (reference sequence). The V end was cut by 5 bases, the J end by 10 bases, with 9 bases between. The CDR3 is 12 amino acids. CDR3 nucleotides: TGTGCCAGCAGTCCCGTCGGGTCACCCCTCCACTTT. Its translation is CASSPVGSPLHF.